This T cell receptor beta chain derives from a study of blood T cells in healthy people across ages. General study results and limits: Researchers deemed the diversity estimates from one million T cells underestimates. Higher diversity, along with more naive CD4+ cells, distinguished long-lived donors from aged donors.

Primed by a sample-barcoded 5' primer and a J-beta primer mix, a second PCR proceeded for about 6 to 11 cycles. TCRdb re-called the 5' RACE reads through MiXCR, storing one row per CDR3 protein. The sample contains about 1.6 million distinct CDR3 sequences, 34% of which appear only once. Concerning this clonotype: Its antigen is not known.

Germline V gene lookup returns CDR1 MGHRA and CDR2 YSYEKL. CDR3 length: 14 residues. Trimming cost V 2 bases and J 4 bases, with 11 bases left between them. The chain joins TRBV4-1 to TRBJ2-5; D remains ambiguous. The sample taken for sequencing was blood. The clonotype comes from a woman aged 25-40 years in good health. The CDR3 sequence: CASSQTLGRETQYF. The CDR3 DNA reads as TGCGCCAGCAGCCAAACCCTGGGCCGAGAGACCCAGTACTTC.